These 31 T cell receptor beta chains were all obtained from the same sample, sequenced in a study of OX40 agonist ivuxolimab in advanced cancers. Sequencing used immunoSEQ multiplex PCR; TCRdb keeps in-frame clones, though not all of them. The data show about 62,000 clones, 85% to 95% seen once. The specimen comprised CD4+ or CD8+ T cells sorted from blood, sampled in a trial of the OX40 agonist ivuxolimab. Receptors originate from an adult with an advanced solid tumor such as melanoma, head and neck, liver or kidney cancer.

This sequence joins TRBV4-1 and TRBJ2-7; D perhaps matches TRBD2 (6 bases). Germline CDR1 is MGHRA and CDR2 is YSYEKL. The CDR3 runs to 16 residues. The V end was cut by 0 bases, the J end by 0 bases, with 12 bases between. CDR3 protein: CASSQDRGRSSYEQYF. Here the CDR3 DNA reads TGCGCCAGCAGCCAAGATCGGGGGAGAAGCTCCTACGAGCAGTACTTC.

The chain carries TRBV2 and TRBJ2-1, with 8 bases identical to TRBD1. V gave up 4 bases and J gave up 3 bases; unmatched junction bases: 5. CDR3 length equals 15 residues. CDR1 and CDR2 (germline): SNHLY, FYNNEI. The CDR3 DNA follows: TGTGCCAGCAGTGGGGAGACAGGGGACTACAATGAGCAGTTCTTC. Translated: CASSGETGDYNEQFF.

This chain links TRBV4-1 with TRBJ1-5; no clear D gene. From germline, CDR1 is MGHRA and CDR2 YSYEKL. Trimming cost V 4 bases and J 5 bases, with 18 bases left between them. This CDR3 spans 16 amino acids. The CDR3 sequence is CASSRERGRFDQPQHF. As DNA, the CDR3 is TGCGCCAGCAGCCGAGAACGAGGGAGATTCGATCAGCCCCAGCATTTT.

J is TRBJ1-5 and V is TRBV15; D possibly corresponds to TRBD1 (5 bases). The CDR3 has 16 residues. The germline V gene has CDR1 LNHNV and CDR2 YYDKDF (reference sequence). The V gene lost 3 bases and the J gene lost 1 base, with 13 bases spanning the gap. In DNA form, the CDR3 reads TGTGCCACCAGCAGCCCTGGACACCCGAGCAATCAGCCCCAGCATTTT. Encoded protein: CATSSPGHPSNQPQHF.

The gene calls are TRBV4-3 and TRBJ2-1; perhaps TRBD2 as D (6 bases). Deletions cut 4 bases from V and 2 bases from J, with 15 bases between. CDR3 length: 16 amino acids. Per the germline V gene, CDR1 is LGHNA and CDR2 is YSLEER. The CDR3 loop is CASSPGAREPYNEQFF. CDR3 nucleotides: TGCGCCAGCAGCCCCGGTGCACGGGAGCCCTACAATGAGCAGTTCTTC.

The V and J genes are TRBV2 and TRBJ2-3; a possible D gene is TRBD2 (5 bases). Trimming took 3 bases from V and 2 from J, leaving 15 bases between them. The germline V gene encodes CDR1 SNHLY and CDR2 FYNNEI. This CDR3 region has 16 residues. CDR3 bases: TGTGCCAGCAGTGAGGGGAGTCTAGCCAACACAGATACGCAGTATTTT. Amino acid sequence: CASSEGSLANTDTQYF.

The J gene is TRBJ2-2, the V gene TRBV7-9; TRBD1 might be the D (6 bases). V was clipped by 7 bases and J by 1 base, with 16 bases between them. CDR3 length: 16 residues. CDR1 is SEHNR, CDR2 FQNEAQ, per germline (reference sequence). CDR3 nucleotides: TGTGCCAGCAACTCTCCCCCACAGGGGAACACCGGGGAGCTGTTTTTT. As protein: CASNSPPQGNTGELFF.

The chain couples TRBV7-9 to TRBJ1-2; D may be TRBD1 (5 bases). Germline CDR1 is SEHNR and CDR2 is FQNEAQ (reference sequence). The CDR3 runs to 14 residues. V lost 0 bases, J lost 3 bases, and 8 bases lay in between. In DNA, the CDR3 is TGTGCCAGCAGCTTAGCGGGGGGTTACTATGGCTACACCTTC. It codes for CASSLAGGYYGYTF.

The chain carries TRBV13 and TRBJ2-5; 10 bases line up with TRBD2. In germline, CDR1 is PRHDT, CDR2 FYEKMQ (reference sequence). This CDR3 contains 16 residues. V gave up 0 bases and J gave up 0 bases; unmatched junction bases: 1. CDR3 nucleotides: TGTGCCAGCAGCTTAGGCCTAGCGGGGGACCAAGAGACCCAGTACTTC. Translating gives CASSLGLAGDQETQYF.

V gene TRBV7-9 combines with J gene TRBJ2-2; D ambiguous. The CDR3 length is 13 residues. V was shortened by 6 bases and J by 6 bases, with 11 bases between the two germline ends. The germline CDR1 and CDR2 sequences are SEHNR and FQNEAQ (reference sequence). CDR3 nucleotide sequence: TGTGCCAGCAGTTCCTCGGCTGCCGGGGAGCTGTTTTTT. Amino acid sequence: CASSSSAAGELFF. Full variable domain (outside the CDR3, taken from reference TRBV7-9 and TRBJ2-2): DTGVSQNPRHKITKRGQNVTFRCDPISEHNRLYWYRQTLGQGPEFLTYFQNEAQLEKSRLLSDRFSAERPKGSFSTLEIQRTEQGDSAMYLCASSSSAAGELFFGEGSRLTVL.

V and J are TRBV2 and TRBJ1-5, with D perhaps TRBD1 (6 bases). The length of the CDR3 is 14 residues. Germline CDR1 SNHLY, CDR2 FYNNEI. V dropped 1 base and J dropped 4 bases, with 8 bases sitting between them. This CDR3 is CASSEGTGNQPQHF. The CDR3 nucleotides read TGTGCCAGCAGTGAAGGAACAGGGAATCAGCCCCAGCATTTT.

V usage is TRBV2 and J usage is TRBJ2-5; the D gene could be TRBD1 or TRBD2 (5 bases each). Germline CDR1 is SNHLY and CDR2 is FYNNEI. Trimming left V 3 bases short and J 7 bases short, with 15 bases between. The CDR3 extends over 14 amino acids. As DNA, the CDR3 is TGTGCCAGCAGTGAGGGGGATGGGGAGTGGACCCAGTACTTC. Translating it yields CASSEGDGEWTQYF.

The rearrangement links TRBV19 to TRBJ2-7, with D perhaps TRBD2 (6 bases). CDR1 is LNHDA, CDR2 SQIVND, per germline (reference sequence). The CDR3 runs to 13 residues. CDR3 sequence reads: CACSETGAYEQYF. For the CDR3, the DNA is TGTGCTTGTTCAGAGACGGGAGCCTACGAGCAGTACTTC.

The CDR3 protein is CASSVLGVTGELFF. In DNA form, the CDR3 reads TGTGCCAGCAGCGTCTTGGGGGTCACCGGGGAGCTGTTTTTT. The V gene is TRBV7-3, the J gene TRBJ2-2; tentatively, D is TRBD1 or TRBD2 (5 bases each). The V end lost 5 bases, the J end lost 4 bases, and 11 bases lay between the germline ends. This CDR3 comprises 14 residues. CDR1 SGHTA and CDR2 FQGTGA come from the germline V gene.

This rearrangement joins TRBV5-6 to TRBJ2-1, with 9 bases aligning to TRBD2. The CDR3 is 14 amino acids. From germline, CDR1 is SGHDT and CDR2 YYEEEE. V gave up 3 bases and J gave up 6 bases; unmatched junction bases: 4. CDR3: CASSWGLAPNEQFF. CDR3 in DNA: TGTGCCAGCAGCTGGGGACTAGCACCCAATGAGCAGTTCTTC.

In DNA form, the CDR3 reads TGTGCCAGCAGCTTAGTGGTTCACTCTGGGGCCAACGTCCTGACTTTC. It encodes CASSLVVHSGANVLTF. V is TRBV11-2 and J is TRBJ2-6; D call uncertain. The CDR3 runs 16 residues. Germline V gene lookup returns CDR1 SGHAT and CDR2 FQNNGV. The ends were cut back, 1 base at V and 0 bases at J, with 7 bases in the middle.

This rearrangement joins TRBV10-3 to TRBJ1-2; 8 bases line up with TRBD1. Germline-derived CDR1 and CDR2 are ENHRY and SYGVKD. Unmatched junction bases numbered 8, after V lost 0 bases and J lost 2 bases. The CDR3 has 17 amino acids. CDR3 sequence (DNA): TGTGCCATCAGTGAGTCCCGGGGGCAGGGGGCCAACTATGGCTACACCTTC. Protein: CAISESRGQGANYGYTF.

The chain uses TRBV4-1 and TRBJ1-4; D might be TRBD1 (5 bases). The V gene's germline CDR1 is MGHRA and CDR2 YSYEKL. Trimming removed 0 bases at V and 7 bases at J, with 15 bases between. There are 16 residues in the CDR3. The CDR3 loop is CASSQDLGGAREKLFF. CDR3 DNA sequence: TGCGCCAGCAGCCAAGATTTGGGGGGAGCACGTGAAAAACTGTTTTTT.

This clone has a single count. The chain employs TRBV27 and TRBJ1-5, with D unclear. The length of the CDR3 is 14 residues. Trimming left V 3 bases short and J 4 bases short, with 10 bases between. Germline V gene sequence: CDR1 MNHEY, CDR2 SMNVEV (reference sequence). The CDR3, as DNA: TGTGCCAGCAGTTTTAGCGCGGGGAATCAGCCCCAGCATTTT. This encodes CASSFSAGNQPQHF.

The chain employs TRBV19 and TRBJ2-3; D is possibly TRBD2 (6 bases). Per the germline V gene, CDR1 is LNHDA and CDR2 is SQIVND (reference sequence). CDR3 length: 17 residues. V was trimmed by 3 bases and J by 4 bases, leaving 20 bases between them. The CDR3 spells CASSMGFGGSGADTQYF. The CDR3 DNA sequence: TGTGCCAGTAGTATGGGTTTCGGCGGTAGCGGAGCAGATACGCAGTATTTT.

The rearrangement joins TRBV19 to TRBJ1-5; D might be TRBD1 (5 bases). The CDR3 extends over 13 amino acids. V was clipped by 5 bases and J by 6 bases, with 11 bases between them. Germline CDR1 reads LNHDA; CDR2 reads SQIVND (reference sequence). Here the CDR3 DNA reads TGTGCCAGTAGTGACCAGGGTAGTCAGCCCCAGCATTTT. Its protein product is CASSDQGSQPQHF.

Details on this clone: The sample has other DNA sequences that encode this CDR3 too. The chain combines TRBV6-5 with TRBJ2-7, with D unclear. The ends were cut back, 0 bases at V and 5 bases at J, with 8 bases in the middle. The CDR3 loop spans 13 amino acids. The V gene's germline CDR1 is MNHEY and CDR2 SVGAGI. CDR3 region: CASSYSGSDEQYF. The CDR3 bases are TGTGCCAGCAGTTACTCGGGATCCGACGAGCAGTACTTC.

The gene calls are TRBV4-1 and TRBJ2-7, with TRBD1 matching 7 bases. V lost 4 bases to trimming and J lost 5 bases; unmatched junction nucleotides: 11. The germline gives CDR1 MGHRA, CDR2 YSYEKL. The CDR3 is 15 amino acids. This CDR3 is CASSLRQGGLDEQYF. The CDR3 DNA is TGCGCCAGCAGCCTAAGACAGGGCGGATTGGACGAGCAGTACTTC.

V is TRBV5-4 and J is TRBJ1-1; D may be TRBD1 (6 bases). Trimming cost V 5 bases and J 3 bases, with 8 bases left between them. Germline V lookup: CDR1 SGHNT, CDR2 YYREEE (reference sequence). The CDR3 sequence is 12 residues long. The CDR3 here is CASRAGDTEAFF. The CDR3 coding sequence is TGTGCCAGCAGAGCAGGGGACACTGAAGCTTTCTTT. Full variable domain (missing parts from reference TRBV5-4 and TRBJ1-1): ETGVTQSPTHLIKTRGQQVTLRCSSQSGHNTVSWYQQALGQGPQFIFQYYREEENGRGNFPPRFSGLQFPNYSSELNVNALELDDSALYLCASRAGDTEAFFGQGTRLTVV.

The V call is TRBV6-5, the J call TRBJ2-7, with D hard to call. V lost 0 bases and J lost 3, with 6 bases in between. CDR3 length equals 13 residues. Germline loops: CDR1 MNHEY, CDR2 SVGAGI. In DNA form, the CDR3 reads TGTGCCAGCAGTTACTCGGAAAGCTACGAGCAGTACTTC. It codes for CASSYSESYEQYF.

J is TRBJ1-1 and V is TRBV4-1; 7 bases fit TRBD1. The CDR3 covers 14 residues. Germline lookup yields CDR1 MGHRA and CDR2 YSYEKL. V dropped 6 bases and J dropped 7; count of bases not matched to a gene: 11. The CDR3 DNA follows: TGCGCCAGCAGTGAAGTGCAGGGGGTGGGTGAAGCTTTCTTT. This codes for CASSEVQGVGEAFF.

The V and J genes are TRBV11-2 and TRBJ2-7; D might be TRBD1 (6 bases). V was clipped by 1 base and J by 9 bases, with 13 bases between them. Germline V gene sequence: CDR1 SGHAT, CDR2 FQNNGV. The CDR3 length is 13 residues. CDR3 protein: CASSLAGQLGQYF. The CDR3, as DNA: TGTGCCAGCAGCTTAGCGGGACAACTCGGGCAGTACTTC.

The chain combines TRBV9 with TRBJ2-3, with 9 positions matching TRBD1. Germline CDR1 SGDLS, CDR2 YYNGEE. V lost 4 bases to trimming and J lost 1 base; unmatched junction nucleotides: 7. This CDR3 comprises 16 residues. In nucleotides, the CDR3 is TGTGCCAGCAGCATACGACAGGGGGGCGGCACAGATACGCAGTATTTT. Amino acids: CASSIRQGGGTDTQYF.

This rearrangement joins TRBV15 to TRBJ2-7, with D possibly being TRBD1 (5 bases). The CDR3 has 16 amino acids. Germline CDR1 is LNHNV and CDR2 is YYDKDF (reference sequence). V lost 3 bases and J lost 9, with 24 bases in between. The DNA for the CDR3 is TGTGCCACCAGCAGCCATGTTCGGACACGGCCCTTTAGGCAGTACTTC. Its protein is CATSSHVRTRPFRQYF.

The V call is TRBV4-2, the J call TRBJ2-5, with 10 bases fitting TRBD2. V shed 0 bases, J shed 4 bases, and the junction held 8 bases outside the gene matches. Looked up from germline, CDR1 is LGHNA and CDR2 is YNFKEQ. The CDR3 has 17 amino acids. Here the CDR3 reads CASSQDTSGTSGETQYF. For the CDR3, the DNA is TGTGCCAGCAGCCAAGACACTAGCGGGACCTCAGGAGAGACCCAGTACTTC.

The chain employs TRBV7-9 and TRBJ1-4; no clear D gene. Trimming took 5 bases from V and 3 from J, leaving 13 bases between them. The CDR3 runs to 15 residues. Per the germline V gene, CDR1 is SEHNR and CDR2 is FQNEAQ (reference sequence). As DNA, the CDR3 is TGTGCCAGCAGCATACAATCCGGTTCTAATGAAAAACTGTTTTTT. This codes for CASSIQSGSNEKLFF. Variable domain in full (rest from reference TRBV7-9 and TRBJ1-4): DTGVSQNPRHKITKRGQNVTFRCDPISEHNRLYWYRQTLGQGPEFLTYFQNEAQLEKSRLLSDRFSAERPKGSFSTLEIQRTEQGDSAMYLCASSIQSGSNEKLFFGSGTQLSVL.